One and the same sample provided the 25 T cell receptor beta chains below, sequenced in a study of T cell responses to AZD1222 COVID-19 vaccine. Data came from immunoSEQ multiplex PCR; TCRdb stores just in-frame clones and leaves some out. Found here are about 130,000 clones, 70% to 90% of them singletons; the top ten hold roughly a tenth. The material was peripheral blood, obtained 28 days after the second AZD1222 dose. These receptors all come from an adult who received the AZD1222 COVID-19 vaccine.

The genes are TRBV27 and TRBJ2-2; TRBD2 agrees at 10 bases. V lost 7 bases and J lost 3; bases outside the gene matches: 8. CDR3 length: 16 residues. Germline CDR1 is MNHEY and CDR2 is SMNVEV (reference sequence). CDR3 DNA sequence: TGTGCCAGCATGCCTAGCGGGGGTGAATACACCGGGGAGCTGTTTTTT. This encodes CASMPSGGEYTGELFF.

V gene TRBV29-1 combines with J gene TRBJ1-2; D gene uncertain. The germline V and J ends were trimmed by 2 bases and 3 bases, with 4 bases remaining between them. Germline CDR1 reads SQVTM; CDR2 reads ANQGSEA. CDR3 size: 11 residues. In nucleotides, the CDR3 is TGCAGCGTTGAACGGGACTATGGCTACACCTTC. Amino acids: CSVERDYGYTF.

A single count supports this clone. The V gene is TRBV27, the J gene TRBJ2-5, with no clear D. CDR3 size: 14 residues. Trimming took off 8 bases at V and 2 bases at J, with 15 bases between the two ends. In germline, CDR1 is MNHEY, CDR2 SMNVEV (reference sequence). The CDR3 DNA follows: TGTGCCAGCGGCCTAATTGGAAAACAAGAGACCCAGTACTTC. Protein sequence: CASGLIGKQETQYF.

J is TRBJ1-3 and V is TRBV19, with D tentatively TRBD1 (5 bases). Germline V lookup: CDR1 LNHDA, CDR2 SQIVND (reference sequence). This CDR3 is 13 amino acids long. V lost 4 bases, J lost 2 bases, and 6 bases lay in between. The chain's CDR3 is CASSKGPGNTIYF. The DNA for the CDR3 is TGTGCCAGTAGTAAGGGGCCTGGAAACACCATATATTTT.

The CDR3 sequence: CASSEGFRGYTF. CDR3 coding DNA: TGTGCCAGCAGTGAAGGATTTCGAGGCTACACCTTC. The chain combines TRBV6-1 with TRBJ1-2; unclear D gene. V was trimmed by 1 base and J by 8 bases, leaving 8 bases between them. CDR1 is MNHNS and CDR2 is SASEGT in the germline V gene. The CDR3 covers 12 residues.

The rearrangement links TRBV27 to TRBJ2-1, with D uncertain. The CDR3 totals 14 residues. V gave up 4 bases and J gave up 4 bases, with 11 bases separating them. Germline values: CDR1 MNHEY, CDR2 SMNVEV (reference sequence). The CDR3 region has the DNA TGTGCCAGCAGTTCCCCCGCGACATACAATGAGCAGTTCTTC. This codes for CASSSPATYNEQFF.

DNA of the CDR3: TGCGCCAGCAGCCAAGACGGGACAGGGGGTAATGGAGGCTACACCTTC. Translating gives CASSQDGTGGNGGYTF. V is TRBV4-3 and J is TRBJ1-2; TRBD1 matches at 11 bases. The CDR3 length is 16 residues. Germline V gene data show CDR1 as LGHNA and CDR2 as YSLEER. The V gene end was trimmed by 0 bases and the J gene end by 8 bases; junction bases not matched to a gene: 8.

The chain uses TRBV18 and TRBJ2-3, with D unresolved. From germline, CDR1 is KGHSH and CDR2 LQKENI. V lost 4 bases to trimming and J lost 2 bases, with 7 bases between them. There are 13 residues in the CDR3. The CDR3 here is CASSRGNTDTQYF. In DNA form, the CDR3 reads TGTGCCAGCTCACGCGGAAACACAGATACGCAGTATTTT.

The rearrangement joins TRBV19 to TRBJ1-5; D call uncertain. CDR1 is LNHDA and CDR2 is SQIVND in the germline V gene (reference sequence). This CDR3 has 15 amino acids. Trimming removed 0 bases at V and 5 bases at J, with 11 bases between. CDR3 sequence reads: CASSIDRTGYQPQHF. In DNA form, the CDR3 reads TGTGCCAGTAGTATAGATCGGACCGGATATCAGCCCCAGCATTTT. Full variable domain (remainder filled in from reference TRBV19 and TRBJ1-5): DGGITQSPKYLFRKEGQNVTLSCEQNLNHDAMYWYRQDPGQGLRLIYYSQIVNDFQKGDIAEGYSVSREKKESFPLTVTSAQKNPTAFYLCASSIDRTGYQPQHFGDGTRLSIL.

The rearrangement uses TRBV11-2 and TRBJ1-3; perhaps TRBD1 as D (5 bases). This CDR3 region has 13 residues. Between the trimmed V and J ends, which lost 1 base and 4 bases, there was a span of 5 bases. Germline-derived CDR1 and CDR2 are SGHAT and FQNNGV. CDR3 protein: CASSLAGGNTIYF. CDR3 nucleotide sequence: TGTGCCAGCAGCTTAGCAGGGGGAAACACCATATATTTT.

Worth noting for this clone: Different DNA sequences within this sample yield the same CDR3. V gene TRBV19 combines with J gene TRBJ2-5, with TRBD2 identical over 8 bases. With V trimmed by 2 bases and J by 4 bases, 3 bases remained unmatched. The CDR3 runs to 14 residues. Germline V gene data show CDR1 as LNHDA and CDR2 as SQIVND (reference sequence). CDR3 loop: CASSIRLAGETQYF. In DNA, the CDR3 is TGTGCCAGTAGTATAAGGCTAGCGGGAGAGACCCAGTACTTC.

This chain connects TRBV3-1 (or the pseudogene TRBV3-2) to TRBJ2-1, with D perhaps matching TRBD2 (6 bases). The CDR3 consists of 16 residues. Per the germline V gene, CDR1 is LGHDT and CDR2 is YNNKEL (reference sequence). The ends were cut back, 4 bases at V and 7 bases at J, with 20 bases in the middle. CDR3 sequence reads: CASSLLGPTSENEQFF. DNA for the CDR3: TGTGCCAGCAGCCTCCTCGGTCCGACTAGTGAGAATGAGCAGTTCTTC.

The rearrangement uses TRBV19 and TRBJ1-2; 8 bases line up with TRBD1. Germline-derived CDR1 and CDR2 are LNHDA and SQIVND (reference sequence). The CDR3 runs to 14 residues. Trimming at V came to 4 bases and at J to 2 bases, leaving 3 bases not matched to a gene. The CDR3 DNA is TGTGCCAGTAGTAGACAGGGGTGGAACTATGGCTACACCTTC. Translating gives CASSRQGWNYGYTF.

The chain links TRBV4-2 to TRBJ2-3; D call uncertain. CDR1 and CDR2 (germline): LGHNA, YNFKEQ. The CDR3 is made up of 15 amino acids. Deletions cut 0 bases from V and 1 base from J, with 8 bases between. CDR3 coding DNA: TGTGCCAGCAGCCAAGATCCTGAGGGCACAGATACGCAGTATTTT. Amino acids: CASSQDPEGTDTQYF.

The chain carries TRBV10-2 and TRBJ1-3; no firm D call. Trimming cost V 7 bases and J 0 bases, with 10 bases left between them. The germline V gene encodes CDR1 WSHSY and CDR2 SAAADI. The CDR3 has 14 residues. The CDR3 bases are TGCGCCAGCATCCAGAGTAGCTCTGGAAACACCATATATTTT. Translating it yields CASIQSSSGNTIYF.

In its sample, this clone was seen a few times. V and J are TRBV28 and TRBJ2-1; possible D gene TRBD1, 7 bases. V was shortened by 7 bases and J by 4 bases, with 17 bases between the two germline ends. The CDR3 length is 15 residues. Germline CDR1 MDHEN, CDR2 SYDVKM. As DNA, the CDR3 is TGTGCCAGCACCTCAACAGGGGCGGGGTACAATGAGCAGTTCTTC. Amino acids: CASTSTGAGYNEQFF.

The chain uses TRBV11-2 and TRBJ2-5; D remains unclear. CDR1 SGHAT and CDR2 FQNNGV come from the germline V gene. The CDR3 is made up of 14 amino acids. V was clipped by 2 bases and J by 1 base, with 8 bases between them. The CDR3 spells CASSLTGSQETQYF. The CDR3 nucleotides are TGTGCCAGCAGCTTAACCGGGTCCCAAGAGACCCAGTACTTC.

CDR3 sequence reads: CASSTLAGDSYNEQFF. The CDR3 nucleotides are TGTGCCAGTAGTACGCTAGCGGGAGATTCCTACAATGAGCAGTTCTTC. The chain joins TRBV19 to TRBJ2-1, with 10 bases aligning to TRBD2. The CDR3 has 16 residues. Unmatched junction bases numbered 4, after V lost 4 bases and J lost 1 base. Germline V gene lookup returns CDR1 LNHDA and CDR2 SQIVND (reference sequence). Looking up the rest from reference TRBV19 and TRBJ2-1 gives the full variable domain: DGGITQSPKYLFRKEGQNVTLSCEQNLNHDAMYWYRQDPGQGLRLIYYSQIVNDFQKGDIAEGYSVSREKKESFPLTVTSAQKNPTAFYLCASSTLAGDSYNEQFFGPGTRLTVL.

The chain is built from TRBV6-1 and TRBJ1-5; 7 bases match TRBD1. Looked up from germline, CDR1 is MNHNS and CDR2 is SASEGT. V shed 2 bases and J 6 bases; nucleotides not matched to a gene: 7. The CDR3 totals 15 residues. CDR3 DNA: TGTGCCAGCAGTGAACTCAGGGGGGAGAGTCAGCCCCAGCATTTT. Translated, it gives CASSELRGESQPQHF.

The rearrangement uses TRBV14 and TRBJ2-5; no firm D call. This CDR3 has 13 residues. Germline assignment: CDR1 SGHDN and CDR2 FVKESK. Trimming cost V 5 bases and J 4 bases, with 11 bases left between them. The DNA of the CDR3 is TGTGCCAGCAGCTTTCGAGGCGCAGAGACCCAGTACTTC. It encodes CASSFRGAETQYF.

The chain joins TRBV5-8 to TRBJ1-2; D call uncertain. Per germline, CDR1 SGHTS and CDR2 YDEGEE. This CDR3 spans 11 amino acids. V was trimmed by 6 bases and J by 3 bases, leaving 6 bases between them. The DNA of the CDR3 is TGTGCCAGCAAACCATACTATGGCTACACCTTC. Amino acid sequence: CASKPYYGYTF.

The chain combines TRBV5-1 with TRBJ1-4; D remains unclear. Trimming took off 0 bases at V and 0 bases at J, with 6 bases between the two ends. Germline V lookup: CDR1 SGHRS, CDR2 YFSETQ. The CDR3 consists of 15 residues. CDR3 coding DNA: TGCGCCAGCAGCTTGGGTAGACCAACTAATGAAAAACTGTTTTTT. Its translation is CASSLGRPTNEKLFF.

The chain joins TRBV11-2 to TRBJ1-2, with D perhaps TRBD1 (6 bases). Germline CDR1 reads SGHAT; CDR2 reads FQNNGV. The CDR3 consists of 14 residues. V shed 5 bases and J shed 4 bases, with 14 bases lying between them. DNA for the CDR3: TGTGCCAGCAGCCCGGACGGACAGATCTATGGCTACACCTTC. It encodes CASSPDGQIYGYTF.

The genes are TRBV11-1 and TRBJ1-6, with D possibly matching TRBD1 (6 bases). Germline-derived CDR1 and CDR2 are SGHAT and FQDESV (reference sequence). This CDR3 is built from 14 residues. With 4 bases removed from V and 6 bases from J, the gap between germline ends came to 10 bases. CDR3 nucleotides: TGTGCCAGCAGCTATAGAGGGGGTAATTCACCCCTCCACTTT. This gives the protein CASSYRGGNSPLHF.

The chain carries TRBV29-1 and TRBJ2-1, with TRBD2 matching over 8 bases. The germline gives CDR1 SQVTM, CDR2 ANQGSEA. V shed 8 bases, J shed 4 bases, and the junction held 7 bases outside the gene matches. This CDR3 contains 13 residues. The CDR3 region has the DNA TGCAGCTCCGGGAGGGCCGGGTACAATGAGCAGTTCTTC. Its protein product is CSSGRAGYNEQFF.